The source of this TCR beta chain is a study of cytomegalovirus exposure and HLA in healthy donors listed by TCRdb under 2017. About the investigation overall: An earlier analysis of around 600 of the donors reported 250 to 300 Gb of sequence data and 120 million or so unique TCR beta sequences from 150 million to 200 million T cells. An early release covering 550 to 650 HLA-typed donors comprised approximately 300 gigabases of sequencing data and roughly 85 million unique TCR sequences. Of the approximately 400 genotyped donors, over 70% fell in the genetic ancestry cluster associated with self-reported Caucasian donors. The aim of the study was to test whether cataloging public T cell receptors could identify signatures of past pathogen exposure. The study used immunosequencing to profile the T cell repertoires of approximately 650 subjects and linked those repertoires to cytomegalovirus serostatus. In addition to the first cohort of roughly 670 subjects, a separate validation cohort of under 150 different subjects was used. High-throughput TCR immunosequencing, statistical association of individual TCRs with disease status, and machine learning were combined to predict cytomegalovirus infection status. In a later analysis, previously published TCR beta repertoires from 550 to 750 donors were re-analyzed and high-resolution HLA genotyping was added so that TCR occurrence patterns could be studied. The later analysis used no new phenotypic data to find candidate immune exposures, relying instead on TCR beta sequences and their occurrence across donors. In an earlier analysis of 500 to 650 of the donors, high-throughput TCR beta sequencing was used to judge whether each TCR beta V gene segment behaved as functional or pseudogenic. Donor age, sex, ethnicity and CMV serostatus were compiled together with the repertoire data. Genome-wide SNP genotypes for about 55% of the 666 donors were used in a later genetic analysis, which treated that subset as a discovery cohort. All discovery cohort repertoires had been generated using a single sequencing platform. Both class I and class II loci were covered by HLA typing, at four-digit resolution. Typing coverage varied by locus: roughly 629-630 donors for A, B, C, DRB1 and DQB1; approximately 520 for DQA1; approximately 610 for DPA1; 450 to 480 for DPB1. Roughly 5 DR-DQ haplotypes were handled as single units for association and clustering, since linkage in the cohort was strong. Among some 400 genotyped donors of the cohort, an average of roughly 230,000 unique TCR beta nucleotide sequences was sequenced per donor, of which approximately 18% were non-productive.

A remark on this clone: The specificity of this receptor is unknown. Additional DNA sequences in this sample encode the identical CDR3.

In total, 630 or so healthy bone marrow donors made up the cohort. All cohort members were sampled while nominally healthy, although unrecorded immune exposures were likely present. The donor tested CMV seropositive and was one of the 289 seropositive cohort members. A peripheral blood sample was provided by each donor, and peripheral blood mononuclear cells were used for TCR beta sequencing. The Qiagen DNeasy Blood Extraction Kit was used to extract genomic DNA from the blood cell samples. To prepare the library, the immunoSEQ multiplex PCR assay was applied. The multiplex PCR relied on a mix of 60 forward primers for TCR Vbeta segments and 13 reverse primers for TCR Jbeta segments. A multiplex PCR assay on genomic DNA amplified the CDR3 region of rearranged TCR beta genes. Amplified TCR beta libraries were sequenced as 87-base-pair reads on the Illumina HiSeq System. Per the original workflow: In a later analysis, roughly 80 million unique TCR beta chains were counted across the 666 repertoires, and approximately 11 million of these chains were shared by at least two donors. Raw reads were error-corrected and collapsed into unique sequences by a nearest-neighbor algorithm in which closely related sequences were merged to remove PCR and sequencing errors. To assign V, D and J gene segments, CDR3 sequences were aligned to IMGT reference sequences. For a sequence to be retained, at least a six-nucleotide match to both a V gene segment and a J gene segment was required. A rearrangement was called productive if the CDR3 had no stop codons and remained in frame with V and J, and every other rearrangement was called non-productive. Following IMGT convention, CDR3 was defined as the stretch from the second conserved V-encoded cysteine to the conserved J-encoded phenylalanine. In an earlier analysis of approximately 500 of the donors, sequences lacking an unambiguous match to a single V gene segment were excluded. An earlier analysis of some 610 of the donors called V segments functional above 56.7% productive rearrangements and segregating when the between-donor standard deviation exceeded 5%. A statistical classification framework was built for diagnosing cytomegalovirus status from the catalog of TCR beta chain sequences. In a later analysis, V and J genes were assigned by comparing TCR nucleotide sequences against IMGT/GENE-DB human TR gene sequences. A later analysis assigned CDR3 sequences and most-parsimonious VDJ recombination scenarios with the TCRdist pipeline. In a later analysis, each TCR beta chain was defined by its CDR3 amino acid sequence together with its V-gene family, and reads lacking a unique V-gene family were excluded. A later analysis removed several hundred highly shared, low-generation-probability nucleotide sequences to deal with suspected cross-contamination and a sequencing artifact. For each public chain, a later analysis derived a clonal expansion index from normalized ranks of inferred template counts within each repertoire. In a later analysis, generation probabilities were computed with a VDJ recombination model fitted to out-of-frame rearrangements, and the resulting probabilities were checked against IGoR. In a later analysis, hypergeometric tests were used to score TCR-TCR, TCR-HLA and TCR-CMV co-occurrence, with a repertoire-size bias correction applied to TCR pairs. False discovery rates were estimated in a later analysis by permuting HLA or CMV assignments 20 times. In a later analysis, co-occurring TCRs were grouped with DBSCAN, and TCRdist sequence similarity was added when clustering was performed within HLA-allele-positive subsets. Co-occurrence clustering excluded repertoires with fewer than 30,000 or more than 120,000 public chains, plus five with anomalous nucleotide sharing. Entries here come from immuneACCESS through TCRdb and include only in-frame sequences with V and J called. Some clones fail to appear in such tables; in the studies checked, an unresolved V gene covers under half of the shortfall, and the cause of the remainder is unknown. That table gives V, J and clone size, and the DNA gave D and trimming. The table held for this sample gives 150,000 to 200,000 clones. Around 0.8% of the sample is taken by the ten largest.

The junction carries 10 bases between V and J, which are trimmed by 1 base and 2 bases respectively. From the cysteine up to the phenylalanine, the CDR3 has a length of 14 residues. The retained sequence is limited to the CDR3, 42 bases, with the frame set at the first base. CDR1 and CDR2 are read off the germline V gene as SGDLS and YYNGEE. General findings and caveats noted by the study authors: In an earlier analysis of about 600 of the donors, most TCR beta V segments appeared in productive rearrangements about 87% or about 30% of the time, broadly matching IMGT annotations. Specific HLA alleles were associated with roughly 17,000 TCR beta sequences at a false discovery rate of 0.05 in a later analysis. Several of the top co-occurrence clusters appeared to be linked to parvovirus B19, influenza, CMV and Epstein-Barr virus, according to a later analysis. According to a later analysis, TCR association rates differed among HLA loci, with DRB1 alleles showing the most associated TCRs and HLA-C alleles showing the fewest. The study gave a list of about 170 TCR beta chains associated with cytomegalovirus. A later analysis found that most CMV-associated TCR beta chains appeared HLA-restricted, with HLA associations seemingly driven largely by CMV exposure. The classifier was reported to diagnose cytomegalovirus status with high specificity and sensitivity in both the original and validation cohorts. Some IMGT-functional V segments, including TRBV6-2 and TRBV6-3, could not be distinguished by the 87-base-pair reads and were therefore excluded. In a later analysis, HLA-associated TCR beta chains showed more clonal expansion and lower generation probabilities than non-associated chains that were equally common. A further reported finding was that TCR beta sequences accurately predicted the HLA-A and HLA-B alleles for most subjects in the first cohort. For the cohort, immune exposure information was limited to CMV serostatus. Correlated functional status among segregating V segments might reflect linkage disequilibrium, but an unknown experimental factor could not be ruled out. The earlier analysis of nearly 600 of the donors excluded about 16 rarely observed V segments, including chromosome 9 orphons, because counts were too low. A few of the identified cytomegalovirus-associated TCR beta chains were confirmed in vitro to be specific for cytomegalovirus antigens. It was suggested by the authors that the approach could potentially be generalized to other disease states and immunological phenotypes. The sequencing pipeline was judged likely to have produced a cluster of highly shared sequence variants as a technical artifact. Sequencing depth was assumed to be roughly uniform across donors in the presence/absence analyses, though that assumption may not hold. Most TCR sequences were observed very rarely across donors, whereas some public TCRs were present in many individuals. When HLA alleles, especially DR and DQ, strongly co-occurred, TCR associations were difficult to assign to individual alleles. According to a later genetic analysis, donors in an Asian-associated ancestry cluster had fewer N-insertions in productive TCRs than the roughly 670-donor mean. A later genetic analysis associated a missense DCLRE1C variant with V-gene and J-gene trimming of TCR beta chains, and an independent cohort replicated the association. This cohort had only TCR beta chains sequenced, and the lack of alpha or paired-chain data limited which features could be detected. Because some donors lacked HLA typing at each locus, the association tests relied only on the typed subset.

The TCR was taken from a woman between 18 and 30 years old in good health and CMV-seropositive. The sequenced material came from PBMCs. The chain employs TRBV9 and TRBJ2-7; the D gene assignment is ambiguous. At the DNA level, the sequence is TGTGCCAGCAGCGTAAGCCCAGGCACCTACGAGCAGTACTTC. Its amino acids are CASSVSPGTYEQYF.